Below, 26 T cell receptor beta chains from the same sample are listed, as sequenced in a study of T cell clones after liver transplantation. Method: immunoSEQ multiplex PCR; TCRdb's copy keeps in-frame clones and lacks some. This sample has about 15,000 clones, with about 90% found just once. Sequenced here: CD8+ T cells from blood, sampled before liver transplant. These receptor sequences come from a human donor who received a liver transplant.

The rearrangement joins TRBV6-1 to TRBJ2-2; D remains ambiguous. The germline V and J ends were trimmed by 6 bases and 6 bases, with 8 bases remaining between them. The germline V gene has CDR1 MNHNS and CDR2 SASEGT. This CDR3 comprises 12 residues. This CDR3 reads CASRVNPGELFF. The CDR3 DNA reads TGTGCCAGCAGAGTCAATCCCGGGGAGCTGTTTTTT.

The genes are TRBV2 and TRBJ1-1; D is unresolved. V lost 10 bases to trimming and J lost 0 bases, with 9 bases between them. Germline CDR1 SNHLY, CDR2 FYNNEI. The CDR3 is 12 residues long. The CDR3 is CATHEVNTEAFF. CDR3 sequence (DNA): TGTGCCACTCACGAGGTGAACACTGAAGCTTTCTTT.

The chain carries TRBV7-6 and TRBJ2-1, with 9 bases aligning to TRBD2. The CDR3 totals 16 residues. Per germline, CDR1 SGHVS and CDR2 FNYEAQ. J was trimmed by 9 bases and V by 1 base; bases with no gene match: 10. The CDR3 region is CASSLGGRGRVSEQFF. The CDR3, as DNA: TGTGCCAGCAGCTTAGGAGGTCGCGGGAGGGTTAGTGAGCAGTTCTTC.

This clone occurred once. This sequence joins TRBV2 and TRBJ2-3, with 7 positions matching TRBD2. Germline V gene lookup returns CDR1 SNHLY and CDR2 FYNNEI. The CDR3 contains 15 residues. Trimming at V came to 1 base and at J to 2 bases, leaving 3 bases not matched to a gene. CDR3 sequence (DNA): TGTGCCAGCAGTGAAGTAGCGGGCCCCACAGATACGCAGTATTTT. Translated, it gives CASSEVAGPTDTQYF. Complete variable domain (other parts from reference TRBV2 and TRBJ2-3): EPEVTQTPSHQVTQMGQEVILRCVPISNHLYFYWYRQILGQKVEFLVSFYNNEISEKSEIFDDQFSVERPDGSNFTLKIRSTKLEDSAMYFCASSEVAGPTDTQYFGPGTRLTVL.

V is TRBV9 and J is TRBJ2-1; 12 bases are shared with TRBD2. V lost 0 bases, J lost 0 bases, and 4 bases stayed unmatched. The CDR3 spans 18 residues. Germline values: CDR1 SGDLS, CDR2 YYNGEE. CDR3 nucleotides: TGTGCCAGCAGCGTAGCGGGACTAGCGGGCAGCTCCTACAATGAGCAGTTCTTC. Protein product: CASSVAGLAGSSYNEQFF.

The J gene is TRBJ2-1, the V gene TRBV7-2; 10 bases are a match to TRBD2. The germline CDR1 and CDR2 sequences are SGHTA and FQGNSA. Trimming removed 1 base from V and 7 bases from J; junction bases left unmatched: 13. The CDR3 is 18 amino acids. The DNA for the CDR3 is TGTGCCAGCAGCTTAGTCGGGTCAGCGGGAGGGATGTGGAATGAGCAGTTCTTC. Its protein product is CASSLVGSAGGMWNEQFF.

The rearrangement uses TRBV11-2 and TRBJ2-7, with D uncertain. The CDR3 length is 12 residues. CDR1 SGHAT and CDR2 FQNNGV come from the germline V gene. Trimming cost V 0 bases and J 6 bases, with 6 bases left between them. This CDR3 reads CASSLDTLEQYF. CDR3 coding DNA: TGTGCCAGCAGCTTAGACACCCTCGAGCAGTACTTC.

V and J are TRBV7-9 and TRBJ2-7, with TRBD1 identical over 11 bases. The germline V gene encodes CDR1 SEHNR and CDR2 FQNEAQ (reference sequence). This CDR3 has 14 amino acids. After removal of 5 bases from V and 5 bases from J, the junction contained 5 bases not matched to a gene. The CDR3 nucleotides read TGTGCCAGCAGCGTGGGACAGGGGGTCCACGAGCAGTACTTC. Protein product: CASSVGQGVHEQYF.

This clone occurred once. The J gene is TRBJ1-4, the V gene TRBV28; maybe TRBD1 (6 bases). The germline gives CDR1 MDHEN, CDR2 SYDVKM. The length of the CDR3 is 13 residues. With 2 bases removed from V and 7 bases from J, the gap between germline ends came to 8 bases. The CDR3 coding sequence is TGTGCCAGCAGTTTAGGAGGGGGTGAAAAACTGTTTTTT. It yields the protein CASSLGGGEKLFF.

The chain has TRBV28 and TRBJ1-1, with 12 bases aligning to TRBD1. With V trimmed by 5 bases and J by 0 bases, 10 bases remained unmatched. Germline lookup yields CDR1 MDHEN and CDR2 SYDVKM. The CDR3 has 18 amino acids. CDR3 DNA: TGTGCCAGCAGTCCGCCATGGGACAGGGGGCCACTGAACACTGAAGCTTTCTTT. Protein sequence: CASSPPWDRGPLNTEAFF.

J is TRBJ2-1 and V is TRBV27; weak D call: TRBD2 (6 bases). V lost 1 base and J 5 bases, leaving 15 bases between the germline ends. Looked up from germline, CDR1 is MNHEY and CDR2 is SMNVEV (reference sequence). The CDR3 is 16 residues long. The CDR3: CASSLLTEGHDNEQFF. The DNA for the CDR3 is TGTGCCAGCAGTTTATTAACGGAGGGCCACGACAATGAGCAGTTCTTC.

The chain links TRBV29-1 to TRBJ2-1, with D hard to call. V was clipped by 6 bases and J by 7 bases, with 13 bases between them. Germline CDR1 is SQVTM and CDR2 is ANQGSEA. The CDR3 sequence is 12 residues long. CDR3: CSVFQPKNEQFF. The CDR3 DNA sequence: TGCAGCGTGTTCCAGCCCAAGAATGAGCAGTTCTTC.

V is TRBV6-5 and J is TRBJ1-2; D gene uncertain. Germline values: CDR1 MNHEY, CDR2 SVGAGI. Trimming removed 2 bases at V and 3 bases at J, with 7 bases between. There are 13 residues in the CDR3. CDR3 region: CASSYSQYYGYTF. The CDR3, as DNA: TGTGCCAGCAGTTACAGCCAGTACTATGGCTACACCTTC.

Details on this clone: The junction departs from germline at one end; a sequencing error may be responsible. The gene calls are TRBV13 and TRBJ2-5; D may be TRBD1 or TRBD2 (5 bases each). CDR1 and CDR2 from the germline V gene are PRHDT and FYEKMQ (reference sequence). The CDR3 covers 14 residues. CDR3 in amino acids: CASSVGTAQETQYF. The DNA of the CDR3 is TGTGCCAGCAGCGTAGGGACGGCCCAAGAGACCCAGTACTTC. Full variable domain (outside the CDR3, taken from reference TRBV13 and TRBJ2-5): AAGVIQSPRHLIKEKRETATLKCYPIPRHDTVYWYQQGPGQDPQFLISFYEKMQSDKGSIPDRFSAQQFSDYHSELNMSSLELGDSALYFCASSVGTAQETQYFGPGTRLLVL.

The chain combines TRBV27 with TRBJ2-3, with 8 bases identical to TRBD1. The V and J ends lost 4 bases and 6 bases, in that order; junction bases with no gene match: 18. The germline gives CDR1 MNHEY, CDR2 SMNVEV (reference sequence). The CDR3 sequence is 18 residues long. CDR3 coding DNA: TGTGCCAGCAGTTCCACCACCCCCACCACAGGGGGGAAGGATACGCAGTATTTT. Protein: CASSSTTPTTGGKDTQYF.

V and J are TRBV27 and TRBJ2-1; 8 bases map to TRBD2. J was trimmed by 8 bases and V by 2 bases; bases with no gene match: 8. Germline-derived CDR1 and CDR2 are MNHEY and SMNVEV (reference sequence). The CDR3 has 15 residues. CDR3 in amino acids: CASSLLWTSPHEQFF. In DNA form, the CDR3 reads TGTGCCAGCAGTTTACTTTGGACTAGCCCCCATGAGCAGTTCTTC.

The chain has TRBV27 and TRBJ2-6; D gene uncertain. Trimming removed 4 bases from V and 0 bases from J, with 7 bases in between. Germline-derived CDR1 and CDR2 are MNHEY and SMNVEV (reference sequence). This CDR3 has 15 residues. CDR3: CASSSRYSGANVLTF. CDR3 DNA sequence: TGTGCCAGCAGTTCGCGTTACTCTGGGGCCAACGTCCTGACTTTC.

This chain links TRBV29-1 with TRBJ2-1; D perhaps matches TRBD2 (6 bases). The CDR3 sequence is 14 residues long. Between the trimmed V and J ends, which lost 4 bases and 0 bases, there was a span of 10 bases. CDR1 and CDR2 (germline): SQVTM, ANQGSEA. The CDR3 nucleotides are TGCAGCGTTGTTTACGGGAGCTCCTACAATGAGCAGTTCTTC. Its translation: CSVVYGSSYNEQFF.

This clone was seen more than once but under ten times. The chain links TRBV27 to TRBJ1-4; D is uncertain. V was clipped by 6 bases and J by 5 bases, with 19 bases between them. CDR1 and CDR2 (germline): MNHEY, SMNVEV (reference sequence). This CDR3 region has 16 residues. The CDR3 reads CASSPSGPWGNEKLFF. As DNA, the CDR3 is TGTGCCAGCAGCCCATCTGGGCCCTGGGGAAATGAAAAACTGTTTTTT.

The chain employs TRBV25-1 and TRBJ2-7, with D possibly being TRBD1 (5 bases). The CDR3 has 15 amino acids. From germline, CDR1 is MGHDK and CDR2 SYGVNS. The germline V and J ends were trimmed by 5 bases and 3 bases, with 17 bases remaining between them. The CDR3 is CASSPTTSRGYEQYF. The CDR3 bases are TGTGCCAGCAGTCCTACAACGTCAAGGGGCTACGAGCAGTACTTC.

This clone was observed once. This rearrangement joins TRBV2 to TRBJ1-2; 8 nucleotides match TRBD1. The V gene's germline CDR1 is SNHLY and CDR2 FYNNEI. The ends lost 5 bases at V and 3 bases at J; junction bases unmatched: 11. The CDR3 is 16 amino acids. The CDR3 coding sequence is TGTGCCAGCAGTAGGGGAGGGGACAGGCACTACTATGGCTACACCTTC. This translates into CASSRGGDRHYYGYTF.

The V call is TRBV15, the J call TRBJ1-2, with D possibly matching TRBD1 (6 bases). Trimming removed 3 bases from V and 0 bases from J, with 17 bases in between. CDR1 and CDR2 (germline): LNHNV, YYDKDF (reference sequence). The CDR3 loop spans 17 amino acids. The CDR3 here is CATSSYPIQGPNYGYTF. The DNA of the CDR3 is TGTGCCACCAGCAGTTACCCTATACAGGGTCCTAACTATGGCTACACCTTC.

The rearrangement links TRBV6-4 to TRBJ2-2; a weak D match, TRBD1 (5 bases). Deletions cut 3 bases from V and 3 bases from J, with 5 bases between. Germline V gene lookup returns CDR1 MRHNA and CDR2 SNTAGT. The CDR3 is made up of 13 amino acids. The CDR3, as DNA: TGTGCCAGCAGTGAAGGGGACACCGGGGAGCTGTTTTTT. Translated, it gives CASSEGDTGELFF.

As DNA, the CDR3 is TGTGCCAGCAGTGCCACACGGGAAGAGCAGTTCTTC. This translates into CASSATREEQFF. This chain uses TRBV27 with TRBJ2-1, with D perhaps matching TRBD2 (5 bases). V gave up 5 bases and J gave up 10 bases, with 12 bases separating them. Germline CDR1 and CDR2: MNHEY and SMNVEV (reference sequence). The CDR3 totals 12 residues.

This clone was counted once. CDR3 amino acids: CASSTDGYGYTF. CDR3 coding DNA: TGTGCCAGCAGCACGGACGGATATGGCTACACCTTC. J is TRBJ1-2 and V is TRBV9; D is undetermined. The CDR3 sequence is 12 residues long. V lost 4 bases and J 5 bases, leaving 9 bases between the germline ends. CDR1 and CDR2 (germline): SGDLS, YYNGEE.

CDR3 DNA: TGTGCCAGCACAGCGGGAGAGTGGGAGCAGTACTTC. Translated: CASTAGEWEQYF. The V call is TRBV2, the J call TRBJ2-7; TRBD2 aligns across 8 bases. The CDR3 has 12 amino acids. V lost 7 bases, J lost 7 bases, and 6 bases stayed unmatched. The V gene's germline CDR1 is SNHLY and CDR2 FYNNEI.